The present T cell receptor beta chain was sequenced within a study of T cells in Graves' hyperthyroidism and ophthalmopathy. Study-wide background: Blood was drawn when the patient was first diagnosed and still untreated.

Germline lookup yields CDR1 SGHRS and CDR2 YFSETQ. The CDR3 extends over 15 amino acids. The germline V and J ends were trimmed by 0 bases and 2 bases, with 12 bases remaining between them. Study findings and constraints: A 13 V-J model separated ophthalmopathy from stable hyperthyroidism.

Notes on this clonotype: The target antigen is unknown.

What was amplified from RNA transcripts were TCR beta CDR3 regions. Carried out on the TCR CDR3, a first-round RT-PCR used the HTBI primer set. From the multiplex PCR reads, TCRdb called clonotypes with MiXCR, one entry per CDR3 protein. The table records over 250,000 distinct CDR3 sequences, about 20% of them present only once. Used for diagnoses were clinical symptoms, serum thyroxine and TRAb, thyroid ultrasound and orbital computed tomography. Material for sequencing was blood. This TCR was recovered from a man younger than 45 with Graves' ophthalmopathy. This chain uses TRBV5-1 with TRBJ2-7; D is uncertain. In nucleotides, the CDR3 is TGCGCCAGCAGCTTGGGCACAGCTCGCCCCTACGAGCAGTACTTC. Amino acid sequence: CASSLGTARPYEQYF.